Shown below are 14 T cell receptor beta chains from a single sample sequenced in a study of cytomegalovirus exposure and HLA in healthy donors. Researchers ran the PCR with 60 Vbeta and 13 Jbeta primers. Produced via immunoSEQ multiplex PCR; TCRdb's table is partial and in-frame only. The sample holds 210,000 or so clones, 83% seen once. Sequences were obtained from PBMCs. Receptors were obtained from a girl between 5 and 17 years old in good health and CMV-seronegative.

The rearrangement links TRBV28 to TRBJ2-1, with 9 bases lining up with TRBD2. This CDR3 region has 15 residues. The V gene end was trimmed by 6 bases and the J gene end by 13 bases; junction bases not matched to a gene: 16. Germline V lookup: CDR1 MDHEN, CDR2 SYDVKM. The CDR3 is CASSPRDPGLAPQFF. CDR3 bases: TGTGCCAGCAGCCCACGGGATCCTGGACTAGCGCCTCAGTTCTTC.

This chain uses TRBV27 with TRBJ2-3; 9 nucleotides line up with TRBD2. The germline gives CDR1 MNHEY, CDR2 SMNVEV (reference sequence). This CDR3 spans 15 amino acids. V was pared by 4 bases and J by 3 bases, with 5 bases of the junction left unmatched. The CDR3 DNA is TGTGCCAGCAGTTCGACGGGACTAGCTACAGATACGCAGTATTTT. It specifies CASSSTGLATDTQYF.

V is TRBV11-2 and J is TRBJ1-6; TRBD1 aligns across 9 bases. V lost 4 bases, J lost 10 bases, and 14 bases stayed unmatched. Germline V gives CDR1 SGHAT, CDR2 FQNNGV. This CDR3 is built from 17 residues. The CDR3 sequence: CASSSVPGQGLGSPLHF. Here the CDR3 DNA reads TGTGCCAGCAGCTCAGTCCCGGGACAGGGTTTGGGGTCACCCCTCCACTTT.

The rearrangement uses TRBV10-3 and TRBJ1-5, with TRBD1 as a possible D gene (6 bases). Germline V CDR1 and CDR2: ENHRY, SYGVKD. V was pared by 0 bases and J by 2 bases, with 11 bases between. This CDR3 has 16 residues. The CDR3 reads CAISESWGRGNQPQHF. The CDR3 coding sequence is TGTGCCATCAGTGAGTCTTGGGGGCGGGGCAATCAGCCCCAGCATTTT.

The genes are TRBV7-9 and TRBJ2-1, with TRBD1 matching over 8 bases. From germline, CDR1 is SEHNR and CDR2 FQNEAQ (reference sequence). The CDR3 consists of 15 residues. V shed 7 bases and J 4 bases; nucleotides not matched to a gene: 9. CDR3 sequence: CASTRPGTGYNEQFF. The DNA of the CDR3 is TGTGCCAGCACCCGTCCCGGGACAGGTTACAATGAGCAGTTCTTC.

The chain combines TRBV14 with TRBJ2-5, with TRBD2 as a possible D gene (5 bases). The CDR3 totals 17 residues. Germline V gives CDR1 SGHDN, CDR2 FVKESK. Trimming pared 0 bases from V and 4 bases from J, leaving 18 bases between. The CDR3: CASSQDLALSRRETQYF. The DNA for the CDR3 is TGTGCCAGCAGCCAAGACCTAGCATTGAGTCGGAGAGAGACCCAGTACTTC.

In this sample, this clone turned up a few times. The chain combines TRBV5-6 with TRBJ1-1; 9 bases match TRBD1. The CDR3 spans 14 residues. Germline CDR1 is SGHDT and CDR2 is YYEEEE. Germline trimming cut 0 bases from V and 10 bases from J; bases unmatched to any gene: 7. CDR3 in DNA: TGTGCCAGCAGCTTGGGGACAGGGGACTTTGGAGCTTTCTTT. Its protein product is CASSLGTGDFGAFF.

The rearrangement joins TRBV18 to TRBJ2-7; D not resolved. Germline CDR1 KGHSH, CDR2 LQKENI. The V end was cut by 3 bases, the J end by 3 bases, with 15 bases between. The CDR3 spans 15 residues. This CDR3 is CASSPGSLPHYEQYF. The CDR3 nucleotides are TGTGCCAGCTCACCCGGGTCCTTACCCCACTACGAGCAGTACTTC.

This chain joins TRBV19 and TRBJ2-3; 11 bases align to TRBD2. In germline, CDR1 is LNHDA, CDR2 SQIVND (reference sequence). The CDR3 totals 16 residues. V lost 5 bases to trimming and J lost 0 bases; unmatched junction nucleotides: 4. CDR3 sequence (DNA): TGTGCCAGTAGTGACGGGACTAGCGGAAGCACAGATACGCAGTATTTT. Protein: CASSDGTSGSTDTQYF.

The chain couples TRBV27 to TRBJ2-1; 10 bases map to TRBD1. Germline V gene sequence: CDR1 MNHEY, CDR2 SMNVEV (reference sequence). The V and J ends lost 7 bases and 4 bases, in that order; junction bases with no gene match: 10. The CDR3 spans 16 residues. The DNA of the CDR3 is TGTGCCAGCACCGACAGGGGGCGCGGTCTTTACAATGAGCAGTTCTTC. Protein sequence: CASTDRGRGLYNEQFF.

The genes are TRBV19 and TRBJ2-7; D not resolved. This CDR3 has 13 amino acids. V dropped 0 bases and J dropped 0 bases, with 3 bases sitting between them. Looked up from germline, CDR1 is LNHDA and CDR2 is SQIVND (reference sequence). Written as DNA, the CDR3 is TGTGCCAGTAGTATAGACCGCTCCTACGAGCAGTACTTC. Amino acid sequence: CASSIDRSYEQYF.

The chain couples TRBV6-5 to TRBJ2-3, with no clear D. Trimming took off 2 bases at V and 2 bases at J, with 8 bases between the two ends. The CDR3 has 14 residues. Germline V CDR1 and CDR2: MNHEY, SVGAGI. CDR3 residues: CASSYGGLTDTQYF. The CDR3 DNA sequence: TGTGCCAGCAGTTACGGTGGGCTCACAGATACGCAGTATTTT.

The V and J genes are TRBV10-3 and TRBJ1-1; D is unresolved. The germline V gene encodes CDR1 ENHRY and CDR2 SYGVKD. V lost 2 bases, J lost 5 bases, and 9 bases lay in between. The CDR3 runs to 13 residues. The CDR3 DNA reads TGTGCCATCAGTGAGAATGGGAGGACTGAAGCTTTCTTT. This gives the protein CAISENGRTEAFF.

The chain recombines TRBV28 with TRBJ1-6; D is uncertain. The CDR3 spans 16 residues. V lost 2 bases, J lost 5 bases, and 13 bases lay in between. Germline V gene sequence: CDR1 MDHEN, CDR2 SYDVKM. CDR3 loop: CASSLVRSPNNSPLHF. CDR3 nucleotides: TGTGCCAGCAGTTTAGTCCGTAGTCCTAATAATTCACCCCTCCACTTT.